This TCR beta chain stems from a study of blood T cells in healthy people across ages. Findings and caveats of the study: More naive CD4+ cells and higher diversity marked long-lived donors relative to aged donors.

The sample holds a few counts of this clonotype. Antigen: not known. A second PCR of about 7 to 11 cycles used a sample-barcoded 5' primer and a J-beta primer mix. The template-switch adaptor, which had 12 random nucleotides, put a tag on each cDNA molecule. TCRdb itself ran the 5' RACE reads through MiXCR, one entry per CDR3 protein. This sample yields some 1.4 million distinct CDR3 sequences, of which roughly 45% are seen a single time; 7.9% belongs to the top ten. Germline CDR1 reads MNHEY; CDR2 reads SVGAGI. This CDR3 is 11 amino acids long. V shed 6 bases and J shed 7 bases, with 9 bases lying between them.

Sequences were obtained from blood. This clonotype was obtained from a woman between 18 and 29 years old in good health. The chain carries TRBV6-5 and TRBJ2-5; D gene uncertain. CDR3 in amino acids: CASSHDGTQYF. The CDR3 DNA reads TGTGCCAGCAGCCATGACGGGACCCAGTACTTC.